This TCR beta chain was obtained from a study of PD-L1 blockade in urothelial cancer. For the study at large: Each blood sample yielded a median of 141,255 T cells.

Trimming took 1 base from V and 4 from J, leaving 20 bases between them. Germline lookup yields CDR1 SQVTM and CDR2 ANQGSEA. The CDR3 covers 17 residues. The repertoire was sequenced with immunoSEQ multiplex PCR; TCRdb's copy has only in-frame clones and lacks some. The sample records approximately 50,000 clones, about 80% being singletons. Noted time point: pretreatment peripheral blood. The specimen comprised PBMCs, sampled around atezolizumab (anti-PD-L1) treatment. This TCR came from a man aged 70-80 years with urothelial cancer. The gene calls are TRBV29-1 and TRBJ1-3; D call uncertain. CDR3 residues: CSVEAGPGSGPGNTIYF. The CDR3 nucleotides are TGCAGCGTTGAAGCAGGTCCGGGGTCAGGCCCAGGAAACACCATATATTTT.